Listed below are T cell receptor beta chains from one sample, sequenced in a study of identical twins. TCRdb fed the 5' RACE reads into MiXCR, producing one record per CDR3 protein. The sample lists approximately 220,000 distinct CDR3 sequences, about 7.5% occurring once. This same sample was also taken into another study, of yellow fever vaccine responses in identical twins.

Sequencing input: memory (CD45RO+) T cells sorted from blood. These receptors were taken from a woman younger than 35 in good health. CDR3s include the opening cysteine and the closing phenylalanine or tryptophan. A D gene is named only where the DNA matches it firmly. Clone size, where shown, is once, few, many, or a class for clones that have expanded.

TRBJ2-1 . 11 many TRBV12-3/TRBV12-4 CASRAAGEQFF TGTGCCAGCAGGGCGGCAGGGGAGCAGTTCTTC
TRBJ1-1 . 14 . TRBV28 CASSPPDSFTEAFF TGTGCCAGCAGCCCCCCCGACAGTTTTACTGAAGCTTTCTTT
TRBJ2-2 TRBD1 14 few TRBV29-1 CSVSRGRDTGELFF TGCAGCGTCTCCAGGGGGCGCGACACCGGGGAGCTGTTTTTT
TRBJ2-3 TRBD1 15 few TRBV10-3 CAITSRQGGTDTQYF TGTGCCATCACCTCCCGACAGGGTGGCACAGATACGCAGTATTTT
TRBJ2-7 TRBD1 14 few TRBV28 CASRPPGQGSEQYF TGTGCCAGCCGTCCCCCGGGACAGGGGAGCGAGCAGTACTTC
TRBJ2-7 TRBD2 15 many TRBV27 CASSSLAGGPYEQYF TGTGCCAGCAGTTCGTTAGCGGGAGGGCCCTACGAGCAGTACTTC
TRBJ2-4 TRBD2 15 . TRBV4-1 CASSQGAGGSNIQYF TGCGCCAGCAGCCAAGGCGCGGGAGGTAGCAACATTCAGTACTTC
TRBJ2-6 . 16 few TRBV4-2 CASSQGTVSGANVLTF TGTGCCAGCAGCCAAGGCACTGTCTCTGGGGCCAACGTCCTGACTTTC
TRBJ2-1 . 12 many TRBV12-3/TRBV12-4 CASSPNGREQFF TGTGCCAGCAGTCCCAATGGTAGGGAGCAGTTCTTC
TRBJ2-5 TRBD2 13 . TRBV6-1 CASSGGLAETQYF TGTGCCAGCAGTGGGGGACTAGCGGAGACCCAGTACTTC
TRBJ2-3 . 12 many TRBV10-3 CAIGGSTDTQYF TGTGCCATCGGGGGAAGCACAGATACGCAGTATTTT
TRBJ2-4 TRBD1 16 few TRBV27 CASRTDRGNAKNIQYF TGTGCCAGCAGGACCGACAGGGGCAACGCCAAAAACATTCAGTACTTC
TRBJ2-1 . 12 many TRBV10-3 CAISDKRDEQFF TGTGCCATCAGTGATAAGAGGGATGAGCAGTTCTTC
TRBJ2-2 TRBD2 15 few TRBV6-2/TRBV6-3 CASSQGTSVAGELFF TGTGCCAGCAGTCAGGGGACTAGCGTGGCCGGGGAGCTGTTTTTT
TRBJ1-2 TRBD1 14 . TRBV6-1 CASRPGTGTYGYTF TGTGCCAGCAGGCCCGGGACAGGCACCTATGGCTACACCTTC
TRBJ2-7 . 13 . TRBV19 CASSSGPGDEQYF TGTGCCAGTAGTTCGGGGCCAGGGGACGAGCAGTACTTC
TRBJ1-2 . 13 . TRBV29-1 CSVEDRAAYGYTF TGCAGCGTTGAAGATAGGGCCGCTTATGGCTACACCTTC
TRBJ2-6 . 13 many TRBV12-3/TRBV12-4 CASRISGANVLTF TGTGCCAGCAGGATCTCTGGGGCCAACGTCCTGACTTTC
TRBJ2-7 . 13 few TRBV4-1 CASSLQGLGGQYF TGCGCCAGCAGCCTCCAAGGCTTGGGGGGGCAGTACTTC
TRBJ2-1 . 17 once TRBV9 CASSVVPGLTGGNEQFF TGTGCCAGCAGCGTAGTCCCGGGATTGACCGGCGGAAATGAGCAGTTCTTC
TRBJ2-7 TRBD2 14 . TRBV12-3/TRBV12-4 CASTRGSNAYEQYF TGTGCCAGCACCCGCGGGAGCAATGCCTACGAGCAGTACTTC
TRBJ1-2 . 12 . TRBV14 CASSWGDYGYTF TGTGCCAGCTCCTGGGGAGACTATGGCTACACCTTC
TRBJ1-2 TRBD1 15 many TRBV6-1 CASSLTGGENYGYTF TGTGCCAGCAGTCTCACAGGGGGCGAGAACTATGGCTACACCTTC
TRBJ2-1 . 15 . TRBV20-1 CSATKGVRSYNEQFF TGCAGTGCTACTAAAGGGGTCCGCTCCTACAATGAGCAGTTCTTC
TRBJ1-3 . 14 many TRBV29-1 CSVPIPDSGNTIYF TGCAGCGTCCCTATCCCAGACTCTGGAAACACCATATATTTT
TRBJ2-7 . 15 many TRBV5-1 CASSLGPGWSSEQYF TGCGCCAGCAGCTTGGGTCCAGGGTGGTCTTCCGAGCAGTACTTC
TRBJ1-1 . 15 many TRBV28 CASNGARRANTEAFF TGTGCCAGCAATGGAGCAAGGAGGGCGAACACTGAAGCTTTCTTT
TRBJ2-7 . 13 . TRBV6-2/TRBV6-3 CASSYPRRYEQYF TGTGCCAGCAGTTACCCTCGAAGGTACGAGCAGTACTTC
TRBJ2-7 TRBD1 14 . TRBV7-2 CASSLGGQVYEQYF TGTGCCAGCAGCTTAGGGGGACAGGTCTACGAGCAGTACTTC
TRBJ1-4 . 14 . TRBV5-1 CASSLEGVNEKLFF TGCGCCAGCAGCTTGGAAGGGGTAAACGAAAAACTGTTTTTT
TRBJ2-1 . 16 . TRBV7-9 CASSLPGLNSGSEQFF TGTGCCAGCAGCTTACCGGGACTGAACTCCGGTAGTGAGCAGTTCTTC
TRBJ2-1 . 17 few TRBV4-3 CASSRGLGATTVDEQFF TGCGCCAGCAGCCGAGGCCTCGGGGCAACGACGGTCGATGAGCAGTTCTTC
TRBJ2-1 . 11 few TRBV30 CAWSGAGEQFF TGTGCCTGGAGTGGGGCTGGTGAGCAGTTCTTC
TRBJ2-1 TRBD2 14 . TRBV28 CASGRGRPYNEQFF TGTGCCAGCGGGAGGGGTCGCCCCTACAATGAGCAGTTCTTC
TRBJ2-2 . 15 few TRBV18 CASSETTGVTGELFF TGTGCCAGCTCAGAGACCACGGGGGTAACCGGGGAGCTGTTTTTT
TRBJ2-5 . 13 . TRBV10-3 CAIRGEVRETQYF TGTGCCATCAGGGGTGAAGTAAGAGAGACCCAGTACTTC
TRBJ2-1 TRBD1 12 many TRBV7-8 CASSIRDREQFF TGTGCCAGCAGCATCCGGGACAGAGAGCAGTTCTTC
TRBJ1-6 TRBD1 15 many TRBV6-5 CASSYADRGGSPLHF TGTGCCAGCAGTTACGCAGACAGGGGTGGGTCACCCCTCCACTTT
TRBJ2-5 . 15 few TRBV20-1 CSASPGKRSKETQYF TGCAGTGCTAGCCCCGGGAAGAGAAGCAAAGAGACCCAGTACTTC